This T cell receptor beta chain originates from a study of blood T cell repertoires in COVID-19. Across the whole study: PBMCs, B-cell-depleted T cells, or T cells were the source of the cDNA or gDNA that made up the material.

The authors' processing: Estimation of nucleated cell counts relied on the amplification of reference gene primers. Libraries were prepared by immunoSEQ multiplex PCR; TCRdb keeps only in-frame clonotypes and omits some of them. V, J and clone size are those of that table, while D and trimming were read from the DNA. The data contain about 140,000 clones, roughly 90% of them seen just once; the ten biggest clones take up around 1.9%. The germline CDR1 and CDR2 sequences are SGHTA and FQGNSA. V was pared by 5 bases and J by 9 bases, with 12 bases of the junction left unmatched. The CDR3 sequence is 15 residues long.

The clonotype was recovered from a man between 65 and 85 years old with acute or convalescent COVID-19. The sequencing sample was made of peripheral blood. The chain recombines TRBV7-2 with TRBJ2-1, with 8 nucleotides matching TRBD2. As DNA, the CDR3 is TGTGCCAGCAGCCTAACCGGGACTAGAGGGGTTGAGCAGTTCTTC. It encodes CASSLTGTRGVEQFF.